What follows are 21 T cell receptor beta chains derived from one specimen sequenced in a study of early T cells in non-severe SARS-CoV-2 infection. In TCRdb, the 5' RACE reads were re-called with MiXCR into one record per CDR3 protein. This table has 30,000 to 40,000 distinct CDR3 sequences, less than 6.5% appearing once. Sequencing used whole blood, obtained at baseline. These receptors came from an adult who was a healthcare worker with PCR-confirmed SARS-CoV-2 infection or an uninfected control (not recorded which).

There are many counts of this clonotype. The CDR3 loop is CASSPASGSINEQFF. The CDR3 DNA follows: TGTGCCAGCAGCCCTGCTAGCGGGAGTATCAATGAGCAGTTCTTC. This chain uses TRBV3-1 with TRBJ2-1; 10 bases map to TRBD2. Germline trimming cut 4 bases from V and 6 bases from J; bases unmatched to any gene: 6. CDR1 is LGHDT and CDR2 is YNNKEL in the germline V gene (reference sequence). The CDR3 extends over 15 amino acids.

This clonotype was seen a few times. This chain joins TRBV28 and TRBJ2-7; D not certain. This CDR3 is built from 13 residues. CDR1 and CDR2 (germline): MDHEN, SYDVKM. V was clipped by 6 bases and J by 2 bases, with 11 bases between them. The CDR3, as DNA: TGTGCCAGCAGCCTGCCCCCCACCTACGAGCAGTACTTC. It yields the protein CASSLPPTYEQYF. Complete variable domain (other parts from reference TRBV28 and TRBJ2-7): DVKVTQSSRYLVKRTGEKVFLECVQDMDHENMFWYRQDPGLGLRLIYFSYDVKMKEKGDIPEGYSVSREKKERFSLILESASTNQTSMYLCASSLPPTYEQYFGPGTRLTVT.

V and J are TRBV20-1 and TRBJ2-1, with 8 bases identical to TRBD2. This CDR3 spans 16 amino acids. Germline V gives CDR1 DFQATT, CDR2 SNEGSKA (reference sequence). J was trimmed by 0 bases and V by 3 bases; bases with no gene match: 7. CDR3 in DNA: TGCAGTGCTAGTTCCGGGAGGGCTAGCTCCTACAATGAGCAGTTCTTC. Protein sequence: CSASSGRASSYNEQFF.

Many counts were recorded for this clonotype. CDR3 residues: CASSLADPGYQPQHF. In DNA, the CDR3 is TGTGCCAGCAGTTTAGCGGACCCGGGGTACCAGCCCCAGCATTTT. The V and J genes are TRBV12-3 or TRBV12-4 and TRBJ1-5, with D unclear. V lost 0 bases, J lost 7 bases, and 13 bases lay in between. The CDR3 is 15 amino acids.

There are many counts of this clonotype. The V call is TRBV20-1, the J call TRBJ2-1, with D hard to call. The germline V gene has CDR1 DFQATT and CDR2 SNEGSKA (reference sequence). This CDR3 has 14 amino acids. V lost 4 bases, J lost 5 bases, and 15 bases lay in between. Here the CDR3 DNA reads TGCAGTGCTAAGGGTACCGGCCTCCACAATGAGCAGTTCTTC. Protein product: CSAKGTGLHNEQFF.

This clonotype was detected many times. This chain joins TRBV11-3 and TRBJ2-1; 10 bases match TRBD2. V gave up 7 bases and J gave up 4 bases; unmatched junction bases: 10. The germline V gene encodes CDR1 SGHNT and CDR2 YENEEA. The CDR3 is 16 amino acids. The CDR3 spells CASTTEGLARYNEQFF. CDR3 sequence (DNA): TGTGCCAGCACCACGGAGGGACTAGCGCGATACAATGAGCAGTTCTTC.

This clonotype appeared many times. The chain carries TRBV11-2 and TRBJ2-5; TRBD2 is a possible D gene (6 bases). V lost 4 bases to trimming and J lost 4 bases, with 16 bases between them. The CDR3 length is 15 residues. Germline CDR1 is SGHAT and CDR2 is FQNNGV. The CDR3 nucleotides read TGTGCCAGCAGCTCCCAGCGGGCGCTCGGAGAGACCCAGTACTTC. Its translation: CASSSQRALGETQYF. The full variable domain, with the rest looked up from reference TRBV11-2 and TRBJ2-5, is EAGVAQSPRYKIIEKRQSVAFWCNPISGHATLYWYQQILGQGPKLLIQFQNNGVVDDSQLPKDRFSAERLKGVDSTLKIQPAKLEDSAVYLCASSSQRALGETQYFGPGTRLLVL.

This clonotype was detected a few times. The chain uses TRBV11-3 and TRBJ2-5; 9 nucleotides agree with TRBD2. The germline gives CDR1 SGHNT, CDR2 YENEEA. With V trimmed by 5 bases and J by 1 base, 8 bases remained unmatched. CDR3 size: 16 residues. The chain's CDR3 is CASSPLAGMRQETQYF. The DNA for the CDR3 is TGTGCCAGCAGCCCTCTAGCGGGAATGCGCCAAGAGACCCAGTACTTC.

This clonotype was seen at least ten times. The V call is TRBV7-9, the J call TRBJ2-1, with TRBD2 identical over 9 bases. V shed 5 bases, J shed 9 bases, and the junction held 11 bases outside the gene matches. Germline CDR1 is SEHNR and CDR2 is FQNEAQ (reference sequence). CDR3 size: 15 residues. The CDR3 loop reads CASSTGLASEAEQFF. The DNA for the CDR3 is TGTGCCAGCAGCACGGGACTAGCTTCGGAGGCTGAGCAGTTCTTC.

This clonotype was observed at least ten times. The CDR3 nucleotides read TGTGCCAGCAGCCACTCATACGAGCAGTACTTC. Encoded protein: CASSHSYEQYF. The chain carries TRBV3-1 and TRBJ2-7; D gene uncertain. This CDR3 region has 11 residues. The ends were cut back, 3 bases at V and 4 bases at J, with 4 bases in the middle. CDR1 and CDR2 from the germline V gene are LGHDT and YNNKEL (reference sequence).

This clonotype has just a few counts. This chain joins TRBV6-6 and TRBJ2-7; 8 bases align to TRBD2. There are 15 residues in the CDR3. V shed 6 bases, J shed 0 bases, and the junction held 7 bases outside the gene matches. CDR1 is MNHNY, CDR2 SVGAGI, per germline (reference sequence). The CDR3 region has the DNA TGTGCCAGCAGCCGTAGCGGGACGAGCTCCTACGAGCAGTACTTC. This encodes CASSRSGTSSYEQYF.

V gene TRBV5-1 combines with J gene TRBJ2-1; 9 nucleotides match TRBD2. The ends lost 4 bases at V and 0 bases at J; junction bases unmatched: 2. The CDR3 extends over 15 amino acids. CDR1 and CDR2 (germline): SGHRS, YFSETQ. CDR3 DNA sequence: TGCGCCAGCAGCGTTAGCGGGGGCTCCTACAATGAGCAGTTCTTC. Its translation: CASSVSGGSYNEQFF. The full variable domain, rest sourced from reference TRBV5-1 and TRBJ2-1, is KAGVTQTPRYLIKTRGQQVTLSCSPISGHRSVSWYQQTPGQGLQFLFEYFSETQRNKGNFPGRFSGRQFSNSRSEMNVSTLELGDSALYLCASSVSGGSYNEQFFGPGTRLTVL.

The table lists this clonotype with many counts. The V gene is TRBV10-2, the J gene TRBJ1-5; possibly TRBD1 for D (5 bases). V was pared by 8 bases and J by 7 bases, with 21 bases between. Looked up from germline, CDR1 is WSHSY and CDR2 is SAAADI. The CDR3 contains 15 residues. CDR3 protein: CASVASGTRGQPQHF. CDR3 nucleotides: TGCGCCAGCGTCGCTAGTGGGACGAGAGGACAGCCCCAGCATTTT.

The chain joins TRBV12-3 or TRBV12-4 to TRBJ1-2; 7 bases agree with TRBD1. The V and J ends lost 6 bases and 1 base, in that order; junction bases with no gene match: 8. CDR3 length: 15 residues. CDR3 region: CASSLDRPDNYGYTF. The DNA of the CDR3 is TGTGCCAGCAGCCTGGACAGGCCGGATAACTATGGCTACACCTTC.

This clonotype was counted between two and nine times. This chain connects TRBV6-4 to TRBJ2-3; D may be TRBD1 or TRBD2 (6 bases each). The germline CDR1 and CDR2 sequences are MRHNA and SNTAGT. CDR3 length: 15 amino acids. V dropped 6 bases and J dropped 0 bases, with 13 bases sitting between them. CDR3 coding DNA: TGTGCCAGCAGCATGGGGGGCGGCAGCACAGATACGCAGTATTTT. Protein sequence: CASSMGGGSTDTQYF.

This clonotype was observed at least ten times. The chain couples TRBV12-3 or TRBV12-4 to TRBJ1-5; 7 bases line up with TRBD1. The CDR3 contains 15 residues. J was trimmed by 4 bases and V by 5 bases; bases with no gene match: 8. The CDR3 bases are TGTGCCAGCAGTCGCCGGGACAGAGTAAATCAGCCCCAGCATTTT. It translates to CASSRRDRVNQPQHF.

This clonotype was seen many times. The V gene is TRBV5-5, the J gene TRBJ1-1; no clear D gene. The CDR3 has 13 residues. The germline V gene has CDR1 SGHKS and CDR2 YYEKEE (reference sequence). Trimming removed 5 bases at V and 0 bases at J, with 8 bases between. This chain's CDR3 is CASSWTVNTEAFF. The CDR3 coding sequence is TGTGCCAGCAGTTGGACGGTGAACACTGAAGCTTTCTTT.

There are many counts of this clonotype. This chain links TRBV7-3 with TRBJ2-7; 8 nucleotides align to TRBD2. The CDR3 covers 14 residues. Germline CDR1 reads SGHTA; CDR2 reads FQGTGA. Trimming removed 2 bases from V and 4 bases from J; junction bases left unmatched: 4. The CDR3 nucleotides read TGTGCCAGCAGCTTAGCGGGAGGAAGGTACGAGCAGTACTTC. Amino acids: CASSLAGGRYEQYF.

This clonotype was counted many times. In DNA form, the CDR3 reads TGCAGTGCTAGAGAACCGGGACTAGGGGCGGACGAGCAGTACTTC. Residues: CSAREPGLGADEQYF. The chain carries TRBV20-1 and TRBJ2-7; 8 bases match TRBD2. V lost 0 bases to trimming and J lost 5 bases; unmatched junction nucleotides: 9. The CDR3 contains 15 residues. Germline V lookup: CDR1 DFQATT, CDR2 SNEGSKA (reference sequence).

The chain carries TRBV24-1 and TRBJ2-5; 8 bases agree with TRBD2. This CDR3 contains 13 residues. The ends lost 6 bases at V and 2 bases at J; junction bases unmatched: 1. In germline, CDR1 is KGHDR, CDR2 SFDVKD. DNA for the CDR3: TGTGCCACCAGTATAGCGGGACAAGAGACCCAGTACTTC. This gives the protein CATSIAGQETQYF.

In this sample, this clonotype turned up many times. The chain couples TRBV12-3 or TRBV12-4 to TRBJ2-5; D is uncertain. V lost 1 base to trimming and J lost 4 bases, with 13 bases between them. The length of the CDR3 is 15 residues. CDR3 DNA sequence: TGTGCCAGCAGTTTAGAGCTTCGGCCCCTAGAGACCCAGTACTTC. It is translated as CASSLELRPLETQYF.